Listed here are 31 T cell receptor beta chains from one sample, sequenced in a study of blood T cell repertoires in COVID-19. Clones were sequenced by immunoSEQ multiplex PCR, and TCRdb holds only the in-frame ones, with some missing. In the table there are about 150,000 clones, around 84% of which are singletons. The sample consisted of PBMCs or T cells enriched from blood (not recorded which). All receptors come from a woman between 50 and 59 years old who had recovered from COVID-19.

The chain combines TRBV28 with TRBJ1-4; 7 positions agree with TRBD1. This CDR3 region has 14 residues. Germline V gene lookup returns CDR1 MDHEN and CDR2 SYDVKM. V lost 5 bases and J lost 8; bases outside the gene matches: 8. The CDR3 nucleotides are TGTGCCAGCAGTGCACAGGCAGGGGGAGAAAAACTGTTTTTT. Translated, it gives CASSAQAGGEKLFF.

The chain carries TRBV6-4 and TRBJ1-1; D uncertain. The length of the CDR3 is 13 residues. The V gene lost 4 bases and the J gene lost 2 bases, with 8 bases spanning the gap. From germline, CDR1 is MRHNA and CDR2 SNTAGT. CDR3 nucleotide sequence: TGTGCCAGCAGTGTGAGGATCAACACTGAAGCTTTCTTT. It specifies CASSVRINTEAFF.

The chain employs TRBV4-1 and TRBJ2-2, with 14 positions matching TRBD2. Losses at the gene ends were 0 bases for V and 6 bases for J; bases not matched to a gene: 3. Germline V lookup: CDR1 MGHRA, CDR2 YSYEKL. This CDR3 has 17 residues. CDR3 sequence reads: CASSQEWTSGGPGELFF. The DNA for the CDR3 is TGCGCCAGCAGCCAAGAGTGGACTAGCGGGGGGCCCGGGGAGCTGTTTTTT.

V gene TRBV5-1 combines with J gene TRBJ1-2, with TRBD1 matching 9 bases. In germline, CDR1 is SGHRS, CDR2 YFSETQ. V lost 1 base, J lost 6 bases, and 1 base stayed unmatched. CDR3 length: 13 amino acids. CDR3 coding DNA: TGCGCCAGCAGCTTGTGGGACAGGGATGGCTACACCTTC. This gives the protein CASSLWDRDGYTF.

Comment on this clone: One end of the junction fails to match germline, which may point to a read error. The chain links TRBV11-2 to TRBJ1-2, with TRBD1 matching 7 bases. The CDR3 has 14 residues. The germline gives CDR1 SGHAT, CDR2 FQNNGV. DNA of the CDR3: TGTGCCAGCAGCTTAGTAGGGGCCCCGGGACAGAAGGCCTTC. Protein product: CASSLVGAPGQKAF.

The chain combines TRBV18 with TRBJ2-1; 10 positions match TRBD1. The CDR3 has 16 residues. Germline V CDR1 and CDR2: KGHSH, LQKENI. The V segment lost 0 bases and the J segment 6 bases; nucleotides outside the gene matches: 5. The CDR3 is CASSPPTGGGRNEQFF. The CDR3 bases are TGTGCCAGCTCACCACCGACAGGGGGCGGGCGCAATGAGCAGTTCTTC.

The chain couples TRBV4-3 to TRBJ2-7, with a weak D call TRBD1 (5 bases). The CDR3 spans 15 residues. Germline loops: CDR1 LGHNA, CDR2 YSLEER. The V end was cut by 0 bases, the J end by 3 bases, with 12 bases between. The CDR3 here is CASSQEYAGNYEQYF. The DNA of the CDR3 is TGCGCCAGCAGCCAAGAATACGCAGGGAACTACGAGCAGTACTTC.

This rearrangement joins TRBV6-5 to TRBJ2-7; 8 positions match TRBD1. With V trimmed by 5 bases and J by 6 bases, 3 bases remained unmatched. This CDR3 has 12 amino acids. Germline assignment: CDR1 MNHEY and CDR2 SVGAGI. In DNA form, the CDR3 reads TGTGCCAGCAGTCGGACAGGGTCCGAGCAGTACTTC. It specifies CASSRTGSEQYF.

The chain recombines TRBV7-9 with TRBJ1-4, with 7 bases lining up with TRBD1. V trimming: 1 base; J trimming: 7 bases; junction bases outside the gene matches: 6. Germline V gene sequence: CDR1 SEHNR, CDR2 FQNEAQ (reference sequence). CDR3 size: 15 residues. CDR3 nucleotide sequence: TGTGCCAGCAGCTTAGATCAGGGGGGTGGTGAAAAACTGTTTTTT. Translation gives CASSLDQGGGEKLFF.

In nucleotides, the CDR3 is TGTGCCAGCAGCCCAGGGGGCTCTGGCACCGGGGAGCTGTTTTTT. It yields the protein CASSPGGSGTGELFF. The chain couples TRBV7-2 to TRBJ2-2; 8 bases match TRBD1. CDR3 length equals 15 residues. Germline V CDR1 and CDR2: SGHTA, FQGNSA. J was trimmed by 4 bases and V by 5 bases; bases with no gene match: 6.

The chain combines TRBV9 with TRBJ2-3; no clear D. The CDR3 runs 14 residues. The V end was cut by 2 bases, the J end by 3 bases, with 10 bases between. The germline CDR1 and CDR2 sequences are SGDLS and YYNGEE. CDR3 protein: CASSVSRSTDTQYF. In DNA form, the CDR3 reads TGTGCCAGCAGCGTTAGCCGGTCTACAGATACGCAGTATTTT.

This clone was seen just once. The chain carries TRBV7-9 and TRBJ2-5, with 9 bases fitting TRBD1. Trimming removed 4 bases from V and 5 bases from J; junction bases left unmatched: 5. This CDR3 contains 14 residues. CDR1 and CDR2 (germline): SEHNR, FQNEAQ (reference sequence). The chain's CDR3 is CASSYGQGPETQYF. In DNA form, the CDR3 reads TGTGCCAGCAGCTACGGACAGGGGCCGGAGACCCAGTACTTC.

The DNA for the CDR3 is TGTGCCAGCTCAATTGACGGAGGCAATGAGCAGTTCTTC. Amino acid sequence: CASSIDGGNEQFF. This sequence joins TRBV18 and TRBJ2-1, with a tentative D call TRBD2 (5 bases). Germline lookup yields CDR1 KGHSH and CDR2 LQKENI. The V and J ends lost 5 bases and 6 bases respectively, with 11 bases between them. The CDR3 covers 13 residues.

J is TRBJ2-7 and V is TRBV3-1 (or the pseudogene TRBV3-2); TRBD2 agrees at 7 bases. CDR3 length equals 15 residues. Germline CDR1 and CDR2: LGHDT and YNNKEL (reference sequence). V dropped 0 bases and J dropped 4; count of bases not matched to a gene: 6. CDR3 bases: TGTGCCAGCAGCCAAGATTGGGGGGGGAGGTACGAGCAGTACTTC. Its translation: CASSQDWGGRYEQYF.

The chain carries TRBV28 and TRBJ1-2; 9 nucleotides line up with TRBD1. Germline trimming cut 8 bases from V and 8 bases from J; bases unmatched to any gene: 9. From germline, CDR1 is MDHEN and CDR2 SYDVKM. The CDR3 extends over 13 amino acids. CDR3 loop: CASHLTGGSGYTF. For the CDR3, the DNA is TGTGCCAGCCACCTAACAGGGGGCTCGGGCTACACCTTC.

The V and J genes are TRBV4-1 and TRBJ1-4, with 7 bases matching TRBD1. There are 17 residues in the CDR3. V was clipped by 1 base and J by 8 bases; unmatched bases: 13. Per germline, CDR1 MGHRA and CDR2 YSYEKL. The DNA for the CDR3 is TGCGCCAGCAGCCAAGCGAGAACAGGGGCAGGGGGGGAAAAACTGTTTTTT. Translation: CASSQARTGAGGEKLFF.

This clone was observed a few times. V is TRBV28 and J is TRBJ2-5; D not resolved. Germline V gene lookup returns CDR1 MDHEN and CDR2 SYDVKM. V was trimmed by 5 bases and J by 6 bases, leaving 16 bases between them. CDR3 size: 14 residues. Here the CDR3 reads CASSLTPQAKTQYF. The DNA of the CDR3 is TGTGCCAGCAGTCTGACCCCACAAGCGAAGACCCAGTACTTC.

A few counts support this clone. The chain links TRBV19 to TRBJ1-1; D perhaps matches TRBD1 (5 bases). Germline-derived CDR1 and CDR2 are LNHDA and SQIVND (reference sequence). The CDR3 contains 14 residues. Trimming shortened V by 5 bases and J by 0 bases, and 10 bases separated the two germline ends. CDR3 nucleotide sequence: TGTGCCAGTAGTCAGACAGTACTGAACACTGAAGCTTTCTTT. Translation: CASSQTVLNTEAFF. The full variable domain, completed using reference TRBV19 and TRBJ1-1, is DGGITQSPKYLFRKEGQNVTLSCEQNLNHDAMYWYRQDPGQGLRLIYYSQIVNDFQKGDIAEGYSVSREKKESFPLTVTSAQKNPTAFYLCASSQTVLNTEAFFGQGTRLTVV.

The chain is built from TRBV28 and TRBJ1-5; the D is unclear. The CDR3 spans 15 residues. CDR1 and CDR2 (germline): MDHEN, SYDVKM. Deletions cut 5 bases from V and 1 base from J, with 12 bases between. As DNA, the CDR3 is TGTGCCAGCAGTGCCCCCCCTCGGAGCAATCAGCCCCAGCATTTT. Its translation is CASSAPPRSNQPQHF. Complete variable domain (other parts from reference TRBV28 and TRBJ1-5): DVKVTQSSRYLVKRTGEKVFLECVQDMDHENMFWYRQDPGLGLRLIYFSYDVKMKEKGDIPEGYSVSREKKERFSLILESASTNQTSMYLCASSAPPRSNQPQHFGDGTRLSIL.

The V gene is TRBV7-2, the J gene TRBJ1-1; no clear D gene. This CDR3 comprises 13 residues. Trimming took 5 bases from V and 3 from J, leaving 10 bases between them. Germline V gives CDR1 SGHTA, CDR2 FQGNSA. CDR3 DNA sequence: TGTGCCAGCAGCCCTGAGGCGTACACTGAAGCTTTCTTT. Protein: CASSPEAYTEAFF.

V usage is TRBV7-3 and J usage is TRBJ2-1; 10 bases map to TRBD1. Germline CDR1 is SGHTA and CDR2 is FQGTGA. The V and J ends lost 5 bases and 8 bases, in that order; junction bases with no gene match: 9. CDR3 size: 15 residues. CDR3 sequence: CASSPRTGGNDEQFF. The CDR3 DNA reads as TGTGCCAGCAGCCCCCGGACAGGGGGAAACGATGAGCAGTTCTTC.

The chain combines TRBV6-2 or TRBV6-3 with TRBJ2-7; 10 bases agree with TRBD2. Per the germline V gene, CDR1 is MNHEY and CDR2 is SVGEGT. Germline trimming cut 4 bases from V and 2 bases from J; bases unmatched to any gene: 5. The CDR3 is 15 amino acids. CDR3 sequence: CASSWEGLAAYEQYF. CDR3 coding DNA: TGTGCCAGCAGTTGGGAAGGACTAGCGGCCTACGAGCAGTACTTC.

This clone was recorded only once. The chain combines TRBV5-8 with TRBJ1-5; D is ambiguous. The CDR3 is 12 residues long. CDR1 SGHTS and CDR2 YDEGEE come from the germline V gene. Trimming left V 1 base short and J 7 bases short, with 6 bases between. The CDR3 loop is CASSLLSQPQHF. CDR3 sequence (DNA): TGTGCCAGCAGCTTGCTCTCGCAGCCCCAGCATTTT.

The chain couples TRBV11-2 to TRBJ2-7, with no clear D. Trimming removed 5 bases from V and 3 bases from J, with 23 bases in between. Germline loops: CDR1 SGHAT, CDR2 FQNNGV. CDR3 length: 17 amino acids. CDR3 sequence (DNA): TGTGCCAGCAGCATCTCTCGAGTCCATCTCCGAAACTACGAGCAGTACTTC. This gives the protein CASSISRVHLRNYEQYF.

V is TRBV5-1 and J is TRBJ1-2; 7 bases line up with TRBD1. The CDR3 contains 14 residues. Germline lookup yields CDR1 SGHRS and CDR2 YFSETQ. The junction had 7 bases not matched to a gene; V was cut back by 4 bases and J by 4 bases. CDR3 in amino acids: CASSNAGQSYGYTF. The CDR3 DNA sequence: TGCGCCAGCAGCAATGCGGGACAGAGCTATGGCTACACCTTC.

The CDR3 DNA reads TGTGCCAGTAGGGACAGCAGAAACACCGGGGAGCTGTTTTTT. It encodes CASRDSRNTGELFF. The gene calls are TRBV19 and TRBJ2-2, with D possibly TRBD1 on 6 matching bases. CDR3 length: 14 amino acids. Germline loops: CDR1 LNHDA, CDR2 SQIVND (reference sequence). The ends were cut back, 6 bases at V and 2 bases at J, with 10 bases in the middle.

This clone was counted only a few times. V and J are TRBV5-4 and TRBJ2-1; D gene unclear. CDR3 size: 14 residues. The germline gives CDR1 SGHNT, CDR2 YYREEE (reference sequence). V was trimmed by 4 bases and J by 3 bases, leaving 11 bases between them. The CDR3 here is CASSLDGGYNEQFF. The CDR3 region has the DNA TGTGCCAGCAGCCTGGACGGTGGCTACAATGAGCAGTTCTTC.

The rearrangement uses TRBV15 and TRBJ1-5; D is unclear. The germline CDR1 and CDR2 sequences are LNHNV and YYDKDF (reference sequence). Trimming took 0 bases from V and 11 from J, leaving 8 bases between them. The CDR3 totals 12 residues. CDR3 in DNA: TGTGCCACCAGCAGAGATTCAGGATCCCAGCATTTT. Protein: CATSRDSGSQHF.

A remark on this clone: An end of the junction does not agree with germline; a read error may underlie this. The V and J genes are TRBV7-9 and TRBJ1-1; D is unresolved. The CDR3 contains 15 residues. From germline, CDR1 is SEHNR and CDR2 FQNEAQ (reference sequence). The CDR3: CASSLEGAVNAEAFF. The CDR3 nucleotides are TGTGCCAGCAGCTTAGAAGGTGCGGTGAACGCTGAAGCTTTCTTT.

The chain uses TRBV10-3 and TRBJ2-1; a weak D match, TRBD1 (5 bases). V gave up 9 bases and J gave up 8 bases, with 23 bases separating them. Looked up from germline, CDR1 is ENHRY and CDR2 is SYGVKD. This CDR3 is 15 amino acids long. CDR3 protein: CAMSQGRGQADEQFF. CDR3 DNA: TGTGCCATGAGCCAGGGTAGGGGCCAAGCCGATGAGCAGTTCTTC.

This clone was seen only once. V and J are TRBV6-5 and TRBJ2-1; 11 bases agree with TRBD2. The V gene end was trimmed by 6 bases and the J gene end by 2 bases; junction bases not matched to a gene: 3. Germline V gene sequence: CDR1 MNHEY, CDR2 SVGAGI. The CDR3 runs 15 residues. This CDR3 is CASRLAGGTYNEQFF. Here the CDR3 DNA reads TGTGCCAGCAGGTTAGCGGGAGGGACCTACAATGAGCAGTTCTTC.